This T cell receptor (beta chain) was captured in a study of human T cells and chemical hapten exposure. General study findings and limits: Large CDR3 similarity clusters arose significantly more often from expanded TCRs than from controls.

This clonotype has just a few counts. Its target is not known. The CDR3 runs to 12 residues. Germline values: CDR1 MNHNS, CDR2 SASEGT. The V and J ends lost 8 bases and 4 bases respectively, with 10 bases between them. Time point specified: pre-sensitization, week 0. Treatment specified: therapeutic diphenylcyclopropenone sensitization with weekly scalp DPC. MiXCR, applied by TCRdb to the RACE reads, yields one record per CDR3 protein. The sample carries a few hundred thousand distinct CDR3 sequences, 7.5% to 8% recorded once. The specimen was whole blood, collected in connection with sensitization to the hapten diphenylcyclopropenone (DPC). The receptor comes from a man between 18 and 35 years old with alopecia areata. Some clones in this sample may be carry-over from other donors' samples. The rearrangement links TRBV6-1 to TRBJ2-3; no reliable D call. The CDR3 protein is CASLAVSDTQYF. The CDR3 DNA reads as TGTGCCAGCTTGGCTGTATCAGATACGCAGTATTTT.